This T cell receptor beta chain was sequenced during a study of beta chain features in type 1 diabetes. This CDR3 has 15 residues. Per germline, CDR1 MNHEY and CDR2 SVGAGI. Trimming left V 2 bases short and J 4 bases short, with 14 bases between. TCRB transcripts that were expressed got sequenced, as all of the isolated RNA had been reverse transcribed. Data came from immunoSEQ multiplex PCR; TCRdb stores just in-frame clones and leaves some out. The data show hundreds of thousands of clones, 15% to 20% seen once. Sequencing was done on a sample of naive CD4+ T cells from blood. The gene calls are TRBV6-5 and TRBJ2-5; possible D gene TRBD2, 6 bases. The source is a woman under 30 in good health. In nucleotides, the CDR3 is TGTGCCAGCAGTTACGCACCGGGAGAGGGAGAGACCCAGTACTTC. Its translation is CASSYAPGEGETQYF.